The T cell receptor beta chain described here comes from a study of OX40 agonist ivuxolimab in advanced cancers. Describing the broader study: Ivuxolimab, which targeted the costimulatory receptor OX40 (CD134), was an agonistic, fully human IgG2 monoclonal antibody. Intravenous ivuxolimab was administered to patients every 2 weeks at six dose levels: 0.01, 0.1, 0.3, 1.5, 3 and 10 mg/kg. Of the roughly 52 dose-escalation patients, hepatocellular carcinoma was present in 19, melanoma in roughly 15, renal cell carcinoma in 9 and head and neck cancer in 9. The dose-escalation cohort was over 70% male with a mean age of roughly 60 years, ranging from roughly 23 to 90. Prior anti-PD-1, anti-PD-L1 or anti-CTLA-4 therapy was permitted, and checkpoint inhibitors had been received by around 40% of dose-escalation patients. Three dose-escalation patients achieved partial responses, one with hepatocellular carcinoma and two with cutaneous melanoma. The purpose of peripheral TCRbeta sequencing was to test whether ivuxolimab changed TCR sequence diversity and led to clonal T-cell expansion. The paper reports the monotherapy dose-escalation portion (N of about 50 patients) of the phase I ivuxolimab trial. The research as a whole found: Clonal expansion of both CD4+ and CD8+ blood T cells was observed from baseline to week 6 at doses 0.1 to 3.0 mg/kg. Low levels of normalized T-cell clonal expansion were also seen in some patients who did not respond. In partial responders in the 0.1-3.0 mg/kg groups, normalized peripheral clonal expansion was found to be among the lowest, especially among CD8+ T cells. On average, CD8+ T cells showed more expanded clones than CD4+ T cells after ivuxolimab. Antigen specificity was not determined for the clonally expanded peripheral T cells.

Patients with autoimmune disease history or receiving systemic immunosuppression were excluded from the trial. Peripheral blood for TCR sequencing was collected from all dose cohorts at baseline, on cycle 4 day 1, and on cycle 7 day 1. The samples were taken from a phase I, first-in-human, multicenter, open-label dose-escalation trial of ivuxolimab. The trial enrolled adults with locally advanced or metastatic head and neck squamous cell, hepatocellular, melanoma or renal cell carcinoma. Before TCR sequencing, CD4+ T cells and CD8+ T cells from peripheral blood were sorted into separate populations. Genomic DNA was isolated from the sorted cells so that the TCRbeta CDR3 region could be sequenced. The immunoSEQ Assay was used to sequence the TCRbeta CDR3 regions. This immuneACCESS table, as held by TCRdb, lists in-frame sequences with V and J called but not all clones. Of the missing ones, under half trace to an unresolved V gene in checked studies; the others have no known cause. The sample table records approximately 88,000 clones; more than 70% of these occur just once. The leading ten clones occupy around 0.29% of the sample.

The germline V gene specifies SGHTA as CDR1 and FQGNSA as CDR2. V lost 3 bases and J lost 7 bases, and the count of bases not matched to a germline gene is 8. From the cysteine through the phenylalanine, the CDR3 covers 16 amino acids. The kept DNA is CDR3 alone, 48 bases in frame from the first base. In the case of this clone: The specificity of this receptor is unknown. No base qualities exist here, and no much larger clone lies one base off it.

In this chain, TRBV7-2 is recombined with TRBJ1-6; 8 central nucleotides agree with TRBD1. The starting material was CD4+ or CD8+ T cells sorted from blood, obtained in a trial of the OX40 agonist ivuxolimab. The TCR sequence derives from an adult with an advanced solid tumor such as melanoma, head and neck, liver or kidney cancer. The CDR3 reads CASSFGQGSRNSPLHF. Here is the DNA: TGTGCCAGCAGCTTTGGACAGGGATCGAGGAATTCACCCCTCCACTTT.